This TCR beta chain is drawn from a study of T cell repertoires in aging, cancer and after chemotherapy. Study as a whole: About 8.8 million TCR reads were in the whole dataset. The study's findings and limits: In cancer patients, declining TCR diversity with age involved lost richness and lost evenness. Untreated cancer patients had significantly lower blood TCR diversity than age-matched healthy donors.

Remarks on this clonotype: Its specificity is unknown.

Multiplex touch-down PCR with TRB-A/B primers amplified rearranged V-D-J TRB sequences. Each CDR3 protein gets one entry after TCRdb re-called the multiplex PCR reads with MiXCR. Seen here are 7,000 to 10,000 distinct CDR3 sequences, around 59% observed once, and the top ten hold about 4%. Peripheral blood genomic DNA, not sorted cells or RNA, was the template. CDR1 and CDR2 from the germline V gene are MDHEN and SYDVKM. This CDR3 spans 12 amino acids. V lost 2 bases and J lost 7, with 5 bases in between. This clonotype was obtained from a human donor with a solid tumor. The rearrangement uses TRBV28 and TRBJ1-4; D is uncertain. Sequenced sample: blood. Here the CDR3 DNA reads TGTGCCAGCAGTTTAAGCTTTGAAAAACTGTTTTTT. It translates to CASSLSFEKLFF.